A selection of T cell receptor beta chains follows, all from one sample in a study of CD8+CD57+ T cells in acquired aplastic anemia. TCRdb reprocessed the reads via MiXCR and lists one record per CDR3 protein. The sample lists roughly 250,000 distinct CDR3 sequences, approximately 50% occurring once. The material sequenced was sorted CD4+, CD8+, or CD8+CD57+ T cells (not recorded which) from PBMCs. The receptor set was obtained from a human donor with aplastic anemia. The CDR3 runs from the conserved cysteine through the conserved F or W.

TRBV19 CASRRTEGYGYTF
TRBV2 CASSAGREFYEQYF
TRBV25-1 CASSEIGTQYF
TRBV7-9 CASPLLSGDGNYGYTF
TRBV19 CASSTGLADYNEQYF
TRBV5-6 CASSLVGTATYEQYF
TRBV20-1 CSARGESVRAQYF
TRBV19 CASSIGGYTYNEQFF
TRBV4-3 CASSQHRTANYGYTF
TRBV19 CASSTLQGQSNQPQHF
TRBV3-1 CASSQNTGVRNEQFF
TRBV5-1 CASREAGQAKETQYF
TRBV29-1 CSGGLKSSYNEQFF
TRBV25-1 CASSLSRGWGGTEAFF
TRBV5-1 CASSLFGRVGGYTF
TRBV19 CASSRRLAEQETQYF
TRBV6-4 CASSDGGGGGNEQFF
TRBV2 CASSPWGISGTGNEQFF
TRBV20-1 CSARIRTGTSPLHF
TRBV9 CASSDRTSGTNNEQFF
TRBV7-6 CASSLGVGVAYEQYF
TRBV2 CASSDSMSSGNTIYF
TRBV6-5 CASRRASNQPQHF
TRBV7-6 CASSLGGVVYNEQFF
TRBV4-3 CASSQEEGQPQHF
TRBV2 CASTSARPNTEAFF
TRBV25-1 CASSEFYRDGGYTF
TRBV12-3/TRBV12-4 CATASANYGYTF